The rows below give T cell receptor beta chains drawn from one sample of a study of radiotherapy plus CTLA-4 blockade in lung cancer. Method: immunoSEQ multiplex PCR; TCRdb's copy keeps in-frame clones and lacks some. The sample holds 75,000 to 100,000 clones; around 90% are singletons and the top ten take 4.5% to 6%. The sample in question was peripheral blood, obtained from a patient treated with radiotherapy plus ipilimumab. The receptors stem from a human donor with non-small cell lung cancer that progressed on radiotherapy plus ipilimumab. Each CDR3 is given with its conserved first and last residue. The D gene is left open where the match is weak. For some rows the clone size is stated as once, few or many, or as a class when expanded; others skip it.

>TRBJ2-7|TRBV10-3|many|TRBD2
TGTGCCATCAGTGAGCCTGACGGACTAGCGGGAGCCTTCAACGAGCAGTACTTC
CAISEPDGLAGAFNEQYF
>TRBJ2-1|TRBV11-2|once|NA
TGTGCCAGCAGCCGCGGGGCGGAGTCCTACAATGAGCAGTTCTTC
CASSRGAESYNEQFF
>TRBJ2-7|TRBV5-1|NA|TRBD1
TGCGCCAGCAGCGCGGGACAGGGGAAGGGCGAGCAGTACTTC
CASSAGQGKGEQYF
>TRBJ1-2|TRBV7-9|once|NA
TGTGCCAGCAGCTTAACGGAGAGAAAGACCGGCTACACCTTC
CASSLTERKTGYTF
>TRBJ1-1|TRBV11-3|NA|TRBD1
TGTGCCAGCAGCACTGTAGGGACAGGGGACACTGAAGCTTTCTTT
CASSTVGTGDTEAFF
>TRBJ2-7|TRBV12-5|NA|NA
TGTGCTAGTGGTTTGGCCCCGACTGGGGATTCCTACGAGCAGTACTTC
CASGLAPTGDSYEQYF
>TRBJ1-2|TRBV25-1|NA|TRBD1
TGTGCCAGCAGCGGACAGGGGATGAGTGGCTACACCTTC
CASSGQGMSGYTF
>TRBJ1-2|TRBV5-1|NA|TRBD1
TGCGCCAGCAGCCCCACGAAGGGGGCTGGGATCTATGGCTACATCTTC
CASSPTKGAGIYGYIF
>TRBJ1-3|TRBV2|NA|NA
TGTGCCAGCAGCCTCGTACAGGCGAGCTCTGGAAACACCATATATTTT
CASSLVQASSGNTIYF
>TRBJ1-3|TRBV5-6|NA|NA
TGTGCCAGCAGCTTGGGGGGGTTCCGCTCTGGAAACACCATATATTTT
CASSLGGFRSGNTIYF
>TRBJ1-3|TRBV9|NA|NA
TGTGCCAGCAGCGTAGCTGCGGGTTCCGGATCCTCTGGAAACACCATATATTTT
CASSVAAGSGSSGNTIYF
>TRBJ1-2|TRBV18|NA|TRBD1
TGTGCCAGCTCACCACTTACGGGACAGGGATGGAGTAACTATGGCTACACCTTC
CASSPLTGQGWSNYGYTF
>TRBJ2-1|TRBV4-1|NA|NA
TGCGCCAGCAGCCTGAATCAGTACAATGAGCAGTTCTTC
CASSLNQYNEQFF
>TRBJ1-2|TRBV6-5|NA|TRBD1
TGTGCCAGCAGACAACAGGGGGCTCCGTCTGGCTACACCTTC
CASRQQGAPSGYTF
>TRBJ1-1|TRBV6-6|NA|NA
TGTGCCAGCAGTCCCCTAGGCAGAGGCTACACTGAAGCTTTCTTT
CASSPLGRGYTEAFF
>TRBJ1-1|TRBV6-5|NA|NA
TGTGCCAGCAGTTACAGAGGGCTAGGACGGGGCACTGAAGCTTTCTTT
CASSYRGLGRGTEAFF
>TRBJ1-5|TRBV19|few|NA
TGTGCCAGTAGTACTGGCTTTTGGAATCAGCCCCAGCATTTT
CASSTGFWNQPQHF
>TRBJ1-2|TRBV6-5|NA|NA
TGTGCCAGCAATCAACGGGTGGCCCAACGATTAGGCTACACCTTC
CASNQRVAQRLGYTF
>TRBJ2-7|TRBV5-1|NA|TRBD2
TGCGCCAGCAGCTTCGTAGAGCGGGAGAGAAGCTACGAGCAGTACTTC
CASSFVERERSYEQYF
>TRBJ1-5|TRBV27|NA|NA
TGTGCCAGCAGTTTAGGCACAGTCAATCAGCCCCAGCATTTT
CASSLGTVNQPQHF
>TRBJ1-2|TRBV21-1|NA|NA
TGTGCCAGCAGCACGACAGGGCTACCTAACTATGGCTACACCTTC
CASSTTGLPNYGYTF
>TRBJ2-3|TRBV7-8|once|NA
TGTGCCAGCAGCGGTCCACACCCGAGCACAGATACGCAGTATTTT
CASSGPHPSTDTQYF
>TRBJ1-3|TRBV7-9|NA|NA
TGTGCCAGCAGCCCGAGCGGGGGTTTAGGAAACACCATATATTTT
CASSPSGGLGNTIYF
>TRBJ1-1|TRBV18|NA|TRBD1
TGTGCCAGCTCACCATCAGGGGGATACACTGAAGCTTTCTTT
CASSPSGGYTEAFF
>TRBJ1-1|TRBV29-1|NA|NA
TGCAGCGTTGTAGGTCTGCGGGTGAACACTGAAGCTTTCTTT
CSVVGLRVNTEAFF
>TRBJ2-1|TRBV19|NA|TRBD2
TGTGCCAGTAGCCCCTATGAGGGAGGGCCCTACAATGAGCAGTTCTTC
CASSPYEGGPYNEQFF
>TRBJ1-1|TRBV6-6|NA|NA
TGTGCCAGCAGTTACTCGGCAGCTACTGAAGCTTTCTTT
CASSYSAATEAFF
>TRBJ2-1|TRBV10-3|NA|TRBD2
TGTGCCATCAGTGAGAAGGGACTACCTTACAATGAGCAGTTCTTC
CAISEKGLPYNEQFF
>TRBJ2-1|TRBV5-1|NA|TRBD2
TGCGCCAGCAGCTTGTGGCGGGGGGACTACAATGAGCAGTTCTTC
CASSLWRGDYNEQFF